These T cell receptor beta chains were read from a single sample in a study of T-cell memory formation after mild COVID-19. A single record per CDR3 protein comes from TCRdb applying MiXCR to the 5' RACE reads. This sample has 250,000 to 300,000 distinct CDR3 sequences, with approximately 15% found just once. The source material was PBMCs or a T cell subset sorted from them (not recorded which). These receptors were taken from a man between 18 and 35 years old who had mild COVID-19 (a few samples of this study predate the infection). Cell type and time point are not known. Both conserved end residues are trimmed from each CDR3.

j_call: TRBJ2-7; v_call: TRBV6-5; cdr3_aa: ASSFRTSYEQY
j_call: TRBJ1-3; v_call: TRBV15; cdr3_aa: ATSSPGAGNTIY
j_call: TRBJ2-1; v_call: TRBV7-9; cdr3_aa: AGGTRGYNEQF
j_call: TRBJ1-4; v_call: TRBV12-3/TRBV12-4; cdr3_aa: ASRAQGTGGEKLF
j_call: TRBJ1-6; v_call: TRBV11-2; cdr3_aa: ASSSLRDNSPLH
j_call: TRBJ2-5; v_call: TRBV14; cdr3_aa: ASSRYGWETQY
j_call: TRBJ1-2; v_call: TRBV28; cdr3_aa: ASSPLGSNYGYT
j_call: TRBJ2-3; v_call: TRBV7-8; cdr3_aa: ASSGEPDLGTDTQY
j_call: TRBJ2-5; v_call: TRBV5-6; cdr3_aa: ASRLAGTTNAETQY
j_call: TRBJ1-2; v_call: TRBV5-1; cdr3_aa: ASSGDRGPLDYGYT
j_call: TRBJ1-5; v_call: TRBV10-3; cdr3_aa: AISDSQGAYQPQH
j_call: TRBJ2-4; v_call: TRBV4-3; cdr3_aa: ASSHDRDGQNIQY
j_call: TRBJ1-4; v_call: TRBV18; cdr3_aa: ASSPPHDRVIEKLF
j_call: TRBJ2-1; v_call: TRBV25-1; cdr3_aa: ASSDRDGEQF
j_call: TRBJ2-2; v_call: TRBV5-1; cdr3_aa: ASSLGRGTNTGELF
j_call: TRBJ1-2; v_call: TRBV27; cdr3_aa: ASSAQGWNYGYT
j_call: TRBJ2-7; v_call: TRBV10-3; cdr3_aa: AISGRPYEQY
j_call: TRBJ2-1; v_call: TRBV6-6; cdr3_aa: ASILAGTETYNEQF
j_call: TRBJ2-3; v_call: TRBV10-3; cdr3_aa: AISESPSGGTDTQY
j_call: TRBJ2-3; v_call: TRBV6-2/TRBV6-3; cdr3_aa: ASSRRTGPPEY
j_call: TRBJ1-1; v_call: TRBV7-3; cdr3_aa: ASSRRGPPAEAF
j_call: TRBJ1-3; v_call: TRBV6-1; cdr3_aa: ASSPRTVAGNTIY
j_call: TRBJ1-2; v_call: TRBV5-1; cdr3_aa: ASGEGGYGYT
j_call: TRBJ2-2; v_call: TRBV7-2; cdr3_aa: ASRAGGPITGELF
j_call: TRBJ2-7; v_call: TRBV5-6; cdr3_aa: ASSPKGWRYEQY
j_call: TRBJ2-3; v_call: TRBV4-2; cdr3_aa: ASRATPTSTDTQY
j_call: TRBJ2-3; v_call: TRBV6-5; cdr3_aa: ASTTSGGTDTQY
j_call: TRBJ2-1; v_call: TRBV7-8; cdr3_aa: ASETGTSYNEQF
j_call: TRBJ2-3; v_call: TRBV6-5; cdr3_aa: ASSPGLDTQY
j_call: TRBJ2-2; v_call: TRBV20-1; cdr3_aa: SASRGENTGELF
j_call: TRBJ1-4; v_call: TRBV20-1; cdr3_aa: SVPLFATNEKLF
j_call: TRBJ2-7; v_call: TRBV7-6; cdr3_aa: ASRKGQGAYEQY
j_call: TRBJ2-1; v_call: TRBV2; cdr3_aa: ASNGQAGPYNEQF
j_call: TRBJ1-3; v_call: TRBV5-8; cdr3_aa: ASSLGRSGNTIY
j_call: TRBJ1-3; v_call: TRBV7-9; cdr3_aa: ASSWTGGAGNTIY
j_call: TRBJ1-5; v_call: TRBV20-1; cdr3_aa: SAMTGNLGQPQH
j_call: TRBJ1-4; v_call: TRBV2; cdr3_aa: ASRVQGPEKLF
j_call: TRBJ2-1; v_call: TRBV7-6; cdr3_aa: ASNSRDDSYNEQF
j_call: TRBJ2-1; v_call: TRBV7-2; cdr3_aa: ASSLTGGVATFEQF
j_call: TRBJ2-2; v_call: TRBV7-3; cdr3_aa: ASSLVGESTGELF
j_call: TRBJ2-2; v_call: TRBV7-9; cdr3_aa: ASSGGPPASGGAVHTGELF
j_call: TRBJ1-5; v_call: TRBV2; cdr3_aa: ASRTGVSSQPQH
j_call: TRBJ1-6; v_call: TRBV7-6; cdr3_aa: ASSLAENSPLH
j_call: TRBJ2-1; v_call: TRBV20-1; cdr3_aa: SASRLAGGPDNEQF
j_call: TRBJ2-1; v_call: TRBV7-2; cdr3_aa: ASSLGTGDLQF
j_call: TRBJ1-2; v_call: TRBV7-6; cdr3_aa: ASSHQLEYGYT
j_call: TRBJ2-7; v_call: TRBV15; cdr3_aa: ATSRDLLERYEQY
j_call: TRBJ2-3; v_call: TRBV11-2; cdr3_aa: ASSFRLSPGLAESTDTQY
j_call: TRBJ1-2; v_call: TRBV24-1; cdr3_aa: ATSDGQGRPNYGYT
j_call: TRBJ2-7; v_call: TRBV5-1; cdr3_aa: ASSPLGAYEQY
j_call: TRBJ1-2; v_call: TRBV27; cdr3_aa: ASSFWVNYGYT
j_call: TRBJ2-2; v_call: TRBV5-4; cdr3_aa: ASSLLGPTGELF
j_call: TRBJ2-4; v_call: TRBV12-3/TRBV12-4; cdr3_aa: ASSLSQKGIQY
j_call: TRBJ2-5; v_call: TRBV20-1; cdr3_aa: SARATGPGYGTQY
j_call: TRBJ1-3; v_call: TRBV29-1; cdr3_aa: SVGGGENTIY
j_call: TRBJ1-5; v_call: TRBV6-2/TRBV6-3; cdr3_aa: ASRAGASNQPQH